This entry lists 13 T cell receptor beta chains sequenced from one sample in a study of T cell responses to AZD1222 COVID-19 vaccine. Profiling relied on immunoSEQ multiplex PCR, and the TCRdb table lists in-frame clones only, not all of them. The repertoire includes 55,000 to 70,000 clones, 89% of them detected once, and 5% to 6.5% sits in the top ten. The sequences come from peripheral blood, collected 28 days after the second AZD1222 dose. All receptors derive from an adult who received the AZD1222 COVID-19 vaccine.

CDR3 nucleotide sequence: TGTGCCAGCTCTACAGACATGAACACTGAAGCTTTCTTT. Protein: CASSTDMNTEAFF. This chain connects TRBV18 to TRBJ1-1, with D unclear. The CDR3 consists of 13 residues. V was clipped by 6 bases and J by 0 bases, with 8 bases between them. Germline values: CDR1 KGHSH, CDR2 LQKENI.

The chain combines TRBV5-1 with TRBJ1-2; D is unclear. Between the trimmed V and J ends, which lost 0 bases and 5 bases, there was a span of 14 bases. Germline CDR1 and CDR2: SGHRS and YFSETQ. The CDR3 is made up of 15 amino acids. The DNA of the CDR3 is TGCGCCAGCAGCTTGGGTGATGGGAAGAGATATGGCTACACCTTC. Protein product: CASSLGDGKRYGYTF.

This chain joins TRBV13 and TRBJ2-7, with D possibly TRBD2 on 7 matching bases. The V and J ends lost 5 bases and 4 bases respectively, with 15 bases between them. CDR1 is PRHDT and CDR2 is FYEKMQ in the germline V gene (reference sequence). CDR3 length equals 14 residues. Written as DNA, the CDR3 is TGTGCCAGCAGCCCAGGGGAGGGGCGATACGAGCAGTACTTC. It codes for CASSPGEGRYEQYF.

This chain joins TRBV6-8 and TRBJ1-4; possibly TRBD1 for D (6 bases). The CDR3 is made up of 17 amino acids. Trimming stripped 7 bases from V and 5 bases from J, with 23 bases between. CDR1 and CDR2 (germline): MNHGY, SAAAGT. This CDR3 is CASIPPAAGVGNEKLFF. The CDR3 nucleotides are TGTGCCAGCATCCCCCCCGCGGCAGGGGTGGGAAATGAAAAACTGTTTTTT.

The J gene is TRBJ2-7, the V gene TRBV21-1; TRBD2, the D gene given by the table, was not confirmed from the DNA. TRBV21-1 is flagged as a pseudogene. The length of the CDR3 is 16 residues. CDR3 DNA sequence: TGTGCCAGCAGCAAACGACTAGCGGGGGAATTCTCCGAGCAGTACTTC. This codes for CASSKRLAGEFSEQYF.

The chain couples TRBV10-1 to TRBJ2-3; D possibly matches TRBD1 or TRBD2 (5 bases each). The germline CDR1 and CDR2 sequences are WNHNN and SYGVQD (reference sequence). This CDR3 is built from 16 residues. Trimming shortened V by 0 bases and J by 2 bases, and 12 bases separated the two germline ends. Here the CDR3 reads CASSESGTPATDTQYF. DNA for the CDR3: TGCGCCAGCAGTGAGTCCGGGACGCCCGCCACAGATACGCAGTATTTT.

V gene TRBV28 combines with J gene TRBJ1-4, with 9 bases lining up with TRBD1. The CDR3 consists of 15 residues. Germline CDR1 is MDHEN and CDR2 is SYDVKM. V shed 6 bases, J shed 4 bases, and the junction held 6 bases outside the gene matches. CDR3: CASRIQGAGNEKLFF. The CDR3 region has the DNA TGTGCCAGCAGGATACAGGGGGCGGGTAATGAAAAACTGTTTTTT.

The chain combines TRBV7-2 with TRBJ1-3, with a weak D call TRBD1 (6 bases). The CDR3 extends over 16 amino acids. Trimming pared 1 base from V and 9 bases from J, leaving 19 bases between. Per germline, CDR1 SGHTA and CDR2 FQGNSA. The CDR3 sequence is CASSLELNLRGGTIYF. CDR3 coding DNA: TGTGCCAGCAGCTTAGAATTGAATCTCCGAGGGGGCACCATATATTTT.

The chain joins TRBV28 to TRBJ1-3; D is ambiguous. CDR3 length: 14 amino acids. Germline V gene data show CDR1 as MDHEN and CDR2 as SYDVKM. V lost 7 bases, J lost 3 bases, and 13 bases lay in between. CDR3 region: CASTVDTYGNTIYF. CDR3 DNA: TGTGCCAGCACCGTCGACACTTATGGAAACACCATATATTTT.

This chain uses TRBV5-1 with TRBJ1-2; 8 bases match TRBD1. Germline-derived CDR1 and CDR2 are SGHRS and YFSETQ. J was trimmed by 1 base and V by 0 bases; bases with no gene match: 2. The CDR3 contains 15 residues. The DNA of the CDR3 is TGCGCCAGCAGCTTGGGACAGGGGAGTAACTATGGCTACACCTTC. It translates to CASSLGQGSNYGYTF.

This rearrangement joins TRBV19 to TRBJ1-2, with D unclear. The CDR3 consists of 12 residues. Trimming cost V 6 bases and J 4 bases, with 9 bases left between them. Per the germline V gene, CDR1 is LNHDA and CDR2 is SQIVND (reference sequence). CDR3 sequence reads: CASSLQVYGYTF. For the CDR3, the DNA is TGTGCCAGTAGCCTTCAGGTCTATGGCTACACCTTC. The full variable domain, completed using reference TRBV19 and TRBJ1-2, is DGGITQSPKYLFRKEGQNVTLSCEQNLNHDAMYWYRQDPGQGLRLIYYSQIVNDFQKGDIAEGYSVSREKKESFPLTVTSAQKNPTAFYLCASSLQVYGYTFGSGTRLTVV.

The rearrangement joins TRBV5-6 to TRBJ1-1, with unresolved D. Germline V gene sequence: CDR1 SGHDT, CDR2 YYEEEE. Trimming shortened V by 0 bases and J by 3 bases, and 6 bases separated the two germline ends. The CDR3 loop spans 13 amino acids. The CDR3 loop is CASSLGVHTEAFF. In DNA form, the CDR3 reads TGTGCCAGCAGCTTGGGGGTTCACACTGAAGCTTTCTTT.

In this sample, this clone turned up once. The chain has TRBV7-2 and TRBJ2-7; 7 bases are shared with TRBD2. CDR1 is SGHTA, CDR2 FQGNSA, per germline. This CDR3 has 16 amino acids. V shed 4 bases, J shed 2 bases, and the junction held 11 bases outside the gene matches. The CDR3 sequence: CASSSPLGGGTYEQYF. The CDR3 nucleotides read TGTGCCAGCAGCTCACCCCTGGGGGGGGGTACCTACGAGCAGTACTTC.